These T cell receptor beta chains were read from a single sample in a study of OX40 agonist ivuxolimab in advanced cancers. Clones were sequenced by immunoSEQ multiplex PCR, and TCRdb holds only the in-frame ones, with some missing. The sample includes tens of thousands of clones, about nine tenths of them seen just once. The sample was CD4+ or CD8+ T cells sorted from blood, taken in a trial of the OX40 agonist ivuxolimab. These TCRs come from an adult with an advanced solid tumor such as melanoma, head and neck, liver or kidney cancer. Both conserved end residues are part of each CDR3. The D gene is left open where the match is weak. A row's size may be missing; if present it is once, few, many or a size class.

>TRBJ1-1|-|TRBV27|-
CASSFLLNTEAFF
TGTGCCAGCAGTTTTCTCCTGAACACTGAAGCTTTCTTT
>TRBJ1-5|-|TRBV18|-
CASSPDTYQPQHF
TGTGCCAGCTCACCGGACACCTATCAGCCCCAGCATTTT
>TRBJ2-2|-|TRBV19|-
CASRGLTNTGELFF
TGTGCCAGTAGAGGACTGACGAACACCGGGGAGCTGTTTTTT
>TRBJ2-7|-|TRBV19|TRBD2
CASSIASGRALAGEQYF
TGTGCCAGTAGTATAGCTAGTGGGAGGGCCCTGGCTGGCGAGCAGTACTTC
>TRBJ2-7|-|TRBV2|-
CASSAQRNSYEQYF
TGTGCCAGCAGTGCGCAGCGGAACTCCTACGAGCAGTACTTC
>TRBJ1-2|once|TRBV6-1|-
CASSGGDYGYTF
TGTGCCAGCAGTGGAGGGGACTATGGCTACACCTTC
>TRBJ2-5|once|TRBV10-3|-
CAISDGFGETQYF
TGTGCCATCAGTGACGGTTTTGGAGAGACCCAGTACTTC
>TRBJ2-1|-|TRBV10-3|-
CAISAGDSSYNEQFF
TGTGCCATCAGTGCCGGCGATAGCTCCTACAATGAGCAGTTCTTC
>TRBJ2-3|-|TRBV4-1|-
CASSQGSASTDTQYF
TGCGCCAGCAGCCAAGGGTCCGCTAGCACAGATACGCAGTATTTT
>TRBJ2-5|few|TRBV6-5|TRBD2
CASSLLAGGKTQYF
TGTGCCAGCAGTCTCCTAGCGGGGGGGAAGACCCAGTACTTC
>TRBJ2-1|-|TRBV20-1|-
CSALGPHEQFF
TGCAGTGCTCTGGGACCCCATGAGCAGTTCTTC
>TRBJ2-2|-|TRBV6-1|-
CASSAGTSNTGELFF
TGTGCCAGCAGCGCCGGGACATCGAACACCGGGGAGCTGTTTTTT
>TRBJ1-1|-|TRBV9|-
CASTPGGHDTEAFF
TGTGCCAGCACCCCCGGGGGGCACGACACTGAAGCTTTCTTT
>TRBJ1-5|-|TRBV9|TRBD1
CASGPGGNSNQPQHF
TGTGCCAGCGGACCAGGGGGTAACAGCAATCAGCCCCAGCATTTT
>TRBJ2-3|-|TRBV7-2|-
CASSPRGYTDTQYF
TGTGCCAGCAGCCCTAGGGGCTACACAGATACGCAGTATTTT
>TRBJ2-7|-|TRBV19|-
CASSNPGQFRTYEQYF
TGTGCCAGTAGTAACCCTGGACAATTCCGGACCTACGAGCAGTACTTC
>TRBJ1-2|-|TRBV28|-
CVSGNPTELFTNGYTF
TGTGTCAGCGGGAATCCGACCGAGTTATTTACTAATGGCTACACCTTC
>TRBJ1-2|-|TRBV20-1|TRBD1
CSARQGIGYTF
TGCAGTGCCCGACAGGGTATAGGCTACACCTTC
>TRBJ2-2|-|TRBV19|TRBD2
CASRPGLAGGTNTGELFF
TGTGCCAGTCGCCCGGGACTAGCGGGAGGAACGAACACCGGGGAGCTGTTTTTT
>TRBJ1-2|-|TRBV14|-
CASSRGPDGYTF
TGTGCCAGCAGCCGCGGACCGGATGGCTACACCTTC
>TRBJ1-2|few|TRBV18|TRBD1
CASSLGQGNYGYTF
TGTGCCAGCTCACTGGGACAGGGAAACTATGGCTACACCTTC
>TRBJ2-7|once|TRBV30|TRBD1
CAWSVGQPYEQYF
TGTGCCTGGAGTGTGGGACAGCCCTACGAGCAGTACTTC
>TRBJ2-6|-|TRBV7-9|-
CASSFFRSGANVLTF
TGTGCCAGCAGCTTTTTCCGCTCTGGGGCCAACGTCCTGACTTTC
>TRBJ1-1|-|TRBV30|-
CAWSRNGGVEAFF
TGTGCCTGGAGTAGGAACGGAGGGGTTGAAGCTTTCTTT
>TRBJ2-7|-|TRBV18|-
CASSQTGLHPNEQYF
TGTGCCAGCTCACAGACCGGTTTACACCCGAACGAGCAGTACTTC
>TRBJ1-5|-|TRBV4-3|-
CASSQGQGKNQPQHF
TGCGCCAGCAGCCAGGGGCAGGGGAAGAATCAGCCCCAGCATTTT
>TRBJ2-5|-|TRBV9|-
CASSSRTLGETQYF
TGTGCCAGCAGCTCCCGGACTTTGGGAGAGACCCAGTACTTC
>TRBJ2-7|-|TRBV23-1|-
CASSHHRDTKGDEQYF
TGCGCCAGCAGTCACCACCGGGACACGAAAGGGGACGAGCAGTACTTC
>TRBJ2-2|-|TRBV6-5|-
CASRYRDGGELFF
TGTGCCAGCAGGTACAGGGATGGCGGGGAGCTGTTTTTT
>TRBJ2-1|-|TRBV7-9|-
CASSFSGEQFF
TGTGCCAGCAGCTTCTCTGGAGAGCAGTTCTTC
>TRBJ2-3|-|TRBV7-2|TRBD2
CASSPWGASGSRTDTQYF
TGTGCCAGCAGCCCGTGGGGCGCTAGCGGGAGCAGGACAGATACGCAGTATTTT
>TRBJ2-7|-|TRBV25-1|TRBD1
CASTAGGSYEQYF
TGTGCCAGCACGGCAGGGGGCTCCTACGAGCAGTACTTC
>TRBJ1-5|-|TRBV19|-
CASRYSNQPQHF
TGTGCCAGTAGATATAGCAATCAGCCCCAGCATTTT
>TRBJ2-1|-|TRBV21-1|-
CASSLSGTGPSFSYNEQFF
TGTGCCAGCAGCTTATCCGGGACAGGTCCTTCTTTCTCCTACAATGAGCAGTTCTTC
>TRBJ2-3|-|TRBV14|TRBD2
CASSPRLGGTDTQYF
TGTGCCAGCAGCCCTAGACTCGGGGGGACAGATACGCAGTATTTT
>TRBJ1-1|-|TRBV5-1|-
CASSRGYMNTEAFF
TGCGCCAGCAGCAGGGGTTACATGAACACTGAAGCTTTCTTT
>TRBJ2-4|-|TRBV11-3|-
CASSSSGNIQYF
TGTGCCAGCAGCTCCTCGGGAAACATTCAGTACTTC
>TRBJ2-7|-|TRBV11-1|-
CASSLEPTAYEQYF
TGTGCCAGCAGCTTAGAACCGACTGCCTACGAGCAGTACTTC
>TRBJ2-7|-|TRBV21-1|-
CASSKGLRQGTYEQYF
TGTGCCAGCAGCAAAGGGCTTAGACAGGGTACCTACGAGCAGTACTTC
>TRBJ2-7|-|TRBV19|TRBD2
CASSIDTHRASGSAYEQYF
TGTGCCAGTAGTATAGATACCCACCGGGCTAGCGGGAGTGCCTACGAGCAGTACTTC
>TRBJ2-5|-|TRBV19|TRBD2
CASSPGLAGDLIETQYF
TGTGCCAGTAGTCCTGGACTAGCGGGAGACCTTATCGAGACCCAGTACTTC
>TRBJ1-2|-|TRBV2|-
CASSEQFNYGYTF
TGTGCCAGCAGTGAACAATTTAACTATGGCTACACCTTC
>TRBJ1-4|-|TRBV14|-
CASSPGALPNEKLFF
TGTGCCAGCAGCCCAGGGGCGCTCCCTAATGAAAAACTGTTTTTT
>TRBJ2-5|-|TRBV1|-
CTSSQEGAGEETQYF
TGCACCAGCAGCCAAGAGGGCGCGGGAGAAGAGACCCAGTACTTC
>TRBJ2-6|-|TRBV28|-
CASTPLGSGANVLTF
TGTGCCAGCACCCCTCTGGGCTCTGGGGCCAACGTCCTGACTTTC
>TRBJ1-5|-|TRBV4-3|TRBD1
CASSQEAQQGIQPQHF
TGCGCCAGCAGCCAAGAGGCCCAACAGGGGATACAGCCCCAGCATTTT
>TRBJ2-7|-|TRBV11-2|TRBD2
CASSLGLAGGHEQYF
TGTGCCAGCAGCTTAGGACTAGCGGGAGGACACGAGCAGTACTTC
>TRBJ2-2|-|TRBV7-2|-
CASSLVGGLSTGELFF
TGTGCCAGCAGCTTAGTGGGTGGTCTCAGCACCGGGGAGCTGTTTTTT
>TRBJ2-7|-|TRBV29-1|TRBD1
CSVSGTGVYEQYF
TGCAGCGTTTCCGGGACAGGCGTCTACGAGCAGTACTTC
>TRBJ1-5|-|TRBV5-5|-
CASSLSDSNQPQHF
TGTGCCAGCAGCTTGTCTGACAGCAATCAGCCCCAGCATTTT
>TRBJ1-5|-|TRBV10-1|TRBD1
CASRQGKRGTPRGNQPQHF
TGCGCCAGCAGACAGGGGAAACGGGGGACCCCTAGGGGCAATCAGCCCCAGCATTTT
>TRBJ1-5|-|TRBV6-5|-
CASSRALGSNQPQHF
TGTGCCAGCAGTCGGGCCCTCGGGAGCAATCAGCCCCAGCATTTT
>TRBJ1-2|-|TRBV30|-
CAWSRGSYYGYTF
TGTGCCTGGAGTAGGGGCAGCTACTATGGCTACACCTTC
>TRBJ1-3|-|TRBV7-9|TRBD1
CASSPVRDRVGNTIYF
TGTGCCAGCAGCCCCGTCCGGGACAGGGTCGGAAACACCATATATTTT
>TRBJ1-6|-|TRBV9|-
CASSSRGQNNSPLHF
TGTGCCAGCAGCAGTCGGGGACAAAATAATTCACCCCTCCACTTT
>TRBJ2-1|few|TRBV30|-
CAWRSPFYNEQFF
TGTGCCTGGAGAAGTCCCTTTTACAATGAGCAGTTCTTC
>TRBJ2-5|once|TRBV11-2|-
CASSWDTQETQYF
TGTGCCAGCAGCTGGGACACGCAAGAGACCCAGTACTTC
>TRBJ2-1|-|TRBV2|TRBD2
CASSDRGGPFF
TGTGCCAGCAGTGACCGGGGGGGGCCTTTCTTC
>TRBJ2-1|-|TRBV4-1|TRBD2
CASRPTLAGARNEQFF
TGCGCCAGCAGGCCCACCCTAGCGGGAGCTCGCAATGAGCAGTTCTTC
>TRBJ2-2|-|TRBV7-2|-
CASSLAIHYTGELFF
TGTGCCAGCAGCTTAGCGATCCACTACACCGGGGAGCTGTTTTTT